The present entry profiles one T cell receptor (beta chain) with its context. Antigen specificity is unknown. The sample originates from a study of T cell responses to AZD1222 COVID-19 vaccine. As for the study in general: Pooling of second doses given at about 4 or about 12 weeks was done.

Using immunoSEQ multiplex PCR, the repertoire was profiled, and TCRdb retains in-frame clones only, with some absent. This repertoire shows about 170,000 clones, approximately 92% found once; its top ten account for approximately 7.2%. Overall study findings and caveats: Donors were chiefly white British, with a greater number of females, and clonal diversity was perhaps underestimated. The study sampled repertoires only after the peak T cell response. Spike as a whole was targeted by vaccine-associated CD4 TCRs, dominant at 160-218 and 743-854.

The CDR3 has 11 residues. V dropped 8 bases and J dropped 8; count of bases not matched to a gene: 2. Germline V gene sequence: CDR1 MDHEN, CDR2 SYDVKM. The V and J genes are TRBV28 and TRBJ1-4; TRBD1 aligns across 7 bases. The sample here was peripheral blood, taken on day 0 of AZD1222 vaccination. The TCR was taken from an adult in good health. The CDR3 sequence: CASGDSEKLFF. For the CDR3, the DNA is TGTGCCAGCGGGGACAGCGAAAAACTGTTTTTT. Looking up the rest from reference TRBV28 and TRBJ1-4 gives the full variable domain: DVKVTQSSRYLVKRTGEKVFLECVQDMDHENMFWYRQDPGLGLRLIYFSYDVKMKEKGDIPEGYSVSREKKERFSLILESASTNQTSMYLCASGDSEKLFFGSGTQLSVL.